The clone carrying this TCR beta chain was recorded many times. This sample stems from a study of neurological immune-mediated disorders. V was pared by 3 bases and J by 1 base, with 4 bases of the junction left unmatched. The CDR3 contains 16 residues. Germline CDR1 SGHVS, CDR2 FQNEAQ. TCRdb ran MiXCR on the 5' RACE reads and lists one entry per CDR3 protein. Of tens of thousands of distinct CDR3 sequences detected, around 10% appear once; the ten largest clones hold 21%. The receptor comes from a woman in her forties with HTLV-1-associated myelopathy (HAM/TSP). Sample: PBMCs. V and J are TRBV7-8 and TRBJ1-5, with 9 bases aligning to TRBD1. CDR3 in DNA: TGTGCCAGCAGCTTTGGACAGGGGACGAGCAATCAGCCCCAGCATTTT. This codes for CASSFGQGTSNQPQHF.